These T cell receptor beta chains were read from a single sample in a study of shared clonotypes between healthy human individuals. Profiling relied on immunoSEQ multiplex PCR, and the TCRdb table lists in-frame clones only, not all of them. This sample has 2,500,000 or so clones; roughly 93% occur once, and the top ten carry 0.36%. Material for sequencing was naive CD4+ T cells from PBMCs. Receptors originate from a man in his late teens or twenties in good health. Some clones in this sample may be carry-over from other donors' samples. The conserved cysteine and the conserved F or W are not part of the CDR3 here.

>TRBJ1-1|15|TRBV5-1
ASSFGMKGESNTEAF
>TRBJ2-1|14|TRBV15
ATSRDREGAYNEQF
>TRBJ1-5|12|TRBV2
ASSDSTPLQPQH
>TRBJ2-7|11|TRBV7-3
ASSGTPFSEQY
>TRBJ2-6|16|TRBV6-1
ASSEPGSGSSGANVLT
>TRBJ1-1|11|TRBV28
ASSFGRDTEAF
>TRBJ2-3|12|TRBV5-6
ASSLGAGADTQY
>TRBJ2-1|12|TRBV18
ASSPPDNYNEQF
>TRBJ2-3|12|TRBV6-6
ASSPQGTQDTQY
>TRBJ2-1|10|TRBV29-1
SVVGPDLGQF
>TRBJ2-1|9|TRBV2
ASVEIGEQF
>TRBJ2-3|13|TRBV28
ASRPPGLHTDTQY
>TRBJ2-1|12|TRBV10-1
ASSFGGTYNEQF
>TRBJ2-2|12|TRBV6-5
ASSLDGNTGELF
>TRBJ2-1|14|TRBV6-1
ASSEGVAGGQNEQF
>TRBJ1-2|9|TRBV20-1
SASRPGGYT
>TRBJ1-4|13|TRBV19
ASSPAGRANEKLF
>TRBJ2-1|12|TRBV9
ASRDRKCHNEQF
>TRBJ1-1|14|TRBV4-3
ASSQDNVQRAGGSF
>TRBJ1-5|14|TRBV6-5
ASSYAGGGSNQPQH